What follows describes a single T cell receptor beta chain. Its cognate antigen is unknown. Measured with immunoSEQ multiplex PCR; TCRdb has only the in-frame clones, and not every one. The repertoire holds about 600,000 clones, more than 95% seen once, with about 0.06% in the top ten. This sample was taken from a study of shared clonotypes between healthy human individuals. Overall study: Donors had three CD4 naive, three CD4 memory, two CD8 naive and one CD8 memory plate apiece.

V shed 2 bases, J shed 3 bases, and the junction held 6 bases outside the gene matches. Germline V CDR1 and CDR2: LNHDA, SQIVND (reference sequence). The CDR3 loop spans 15 amino acids. Regarding the study as a whole: Large depth notwithstanding, sorted-subset sequencing proved incomplete by rarefaction. Genetic and exposure-history diversity was limited by the few donors. Memory subsets generally showed smaller estimated richness than naive subsets did.

The chain is built from TRBV19 and TRBJ1-1; 7 positions agree with TRBD1. Material: naive CD4+ T cells sorted from blood. The subset is: CD45RA+ positively selected. The TCR comes from a woman aged 30 to 39 in good health. The CDR3 spells CASSIKGARDTEAFF. The CDR3 DNA follows: TGTGCCAGTAGTATAAAGGGGGCGAGGGACACTGAAGCTTTCTTT.